A selection of T cell receptor beta chains follows, all from one sample in a study of cytomegalovirus exposure and HLA in healthy donors. Clones were read by immunoSEQ multiplex PCR, and TCRdb kept only the in-frame ones, dropping some. The sample has roughly 80,000 clones, 65% to 80% seen once. Sequenced material: PBMCs. The receptor set was obtained from a male donor in good health and CMV-seropositive. The CDR3 runs from the conserved cysteine through the conserved F or W. A D gene is named only where the DNA matches it firmly. Some rows mark clone size as missing; the rest say once, few, many or name a class of expanded clone.

J gene: TRBJ2-5; clone size: NA; D gene: TRBD2; V gene: TRBV27; CDR3 protein: CASSPGEGRGETQYF; CDR3 DNA: TGTGCCAGCAGCCCTGGGGAGGGTAGGGGAGAGACCCAGTACTTC
J gene: TRBJ2-7; clone size: few; D gene: NA; V gene: TRBV5-1; CDR3 protein: CASSFGSHEQYF; CDR3 DNA: TGCGCCAGCAGCTTCGGGAGCCACGAGCAGTACTTC
J gene: TRBJ2-6; clone size: NA; D gene: TRBD1; V gene: TRBV11-3; CDR3 protein: CASSPGQGAIGANVLTF; CDR3 DNA: TGTGCCAGCAGCCCGGGACAGGGGGCTATTGGGGCCAACGTCCTGACTTTC
J gene: TRBJ2-7; clone size: once; D gene: TRBD2; V gene: TRBV27; CDR3 protein: CASSNRLAEQYF; CDR3 DNA: TGTGCCAGCAGTAACCGACTAGCCGAGCAGTACTTC
J gene: TRBJ1-5; clone size: NA; D gene: NA; V gene: TRBV28; CDR3 protein: CASSPKRTDNQPQHF; CDR3 DNA: TGTGCCAGCAGCCCTAAGAGGACAGACAATCAGCCCCAGCATTTT
J gene: TRBJ1-2; clone size: NA; D gene: NA; V gene: TRBV28; CDR3 protein: CASSTTSYGYTF; CDR3 DNA: TGTGCCAGCAGTACCACTAGTTATGGCTACACCTTC
J gene: TRBJ1-2; clone size: NA; D gene: TRBD1; V gene: TRBV5-6; CDR3 protein: CASSPGDRHYGYTF; CDR3 DNA: TGTGCCAGCAGCCCCGGGGACAGGCACTATGGCTACACCTTC
J gene: TRBJ1-2; clone size: NA; D gene: NA; V gene: TRBV15; CDR3 protein: CATSRAPTRGNYGYTF; CDR3 DNA: TGTGCCACCAGCAGAGCCCCCACCAGAGGGAACTATGGCTACACCTTC
J gene: TRBJ1-5; clone size: NA; D gene: TRBD1; V gene: TRBV19; CDR3 protein: CASSIVTGGDQPQHF; CDR3 DNA: TGTGCCAGTAGTATCGTGACAGGGGGAGATCAGCCCCAGCATTTT
J gene: TRBJ2-7; clone size: NA; D gene: NA; V gene: TRBV30; CDR3 protein: CAWSTLLRRPYEQYF; CDR3 DNA: TGTGCCTGGAGTACACTCCTAAGGAGACCCTACGAGCAGTACTTC
J gene: TRBJ2-2; clone size: NA; D gene: TRBD1; V gene: TRBV10-2; CDR3 protein: CASRTGGRTGELFF; CDR3 DNA: TGCGCCAGTAGGACAGGGGGCAGGACCGGGGAGCTGTTTTTT